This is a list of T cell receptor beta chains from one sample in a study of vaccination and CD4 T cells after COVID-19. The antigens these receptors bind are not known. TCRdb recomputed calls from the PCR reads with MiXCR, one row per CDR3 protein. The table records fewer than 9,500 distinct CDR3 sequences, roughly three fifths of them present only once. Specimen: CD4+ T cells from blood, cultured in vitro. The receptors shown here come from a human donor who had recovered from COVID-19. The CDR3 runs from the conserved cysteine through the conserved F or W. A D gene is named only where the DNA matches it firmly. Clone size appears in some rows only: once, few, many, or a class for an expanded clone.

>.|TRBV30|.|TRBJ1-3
CAWNTGSGNTIYF
TGTGCCTGGAACACGGGGAGCGGAAACACCATATATTTT
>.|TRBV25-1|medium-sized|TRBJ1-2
CASSDPVAGYTF
TGTGCCAGCAGTGATCCAGTTGCAGGCTACACCTTC
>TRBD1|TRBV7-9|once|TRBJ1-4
CASSLWTGGRANEKLFF
TGTGCCAGCAGCTTATGGACAGGGGGTCGAGCTAATGAAAAACTGTTTTTT
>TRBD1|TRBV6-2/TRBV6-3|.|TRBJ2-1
CASRDRGTYNEQFF
TGTGCCAGCAGGGACAGGGGCACCTACAATGAGCAGTTCTTC
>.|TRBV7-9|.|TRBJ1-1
CASSLTGREGAFF
TGTGCCAGCAGCCTCACAGGCCGTGAGGGGGCTTTCTTT
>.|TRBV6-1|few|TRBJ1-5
CASVAGPNQPQHF
TGTGCCAGCGTAGCAGGACCGAATCAGCCCCAGCATTTT
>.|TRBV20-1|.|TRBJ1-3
CSARDSHKGTGNTIYF
TGCAGTGCTAGAGATAGTCACAAAGGAACTGGAAACACCATATATTTT
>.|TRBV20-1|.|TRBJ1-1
CSAREPTKGNTEAFF
TGCAGTGCTAGAGAGCCTACAAAGGGGAACACTGAAGCTTTCTTT
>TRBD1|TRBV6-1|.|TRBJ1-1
CASSDPQKRGRGTEAFF
TGTGCCAGCAGCGACCCCCAGAAGAGGGGGCGCGGGACTGAAGCTTTCTTT
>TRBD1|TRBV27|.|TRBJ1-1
CASRQQGVITEAFF
TGTGCCAGCAGACAACAGGGGGTCATCACTGAAGCTTTCTTT
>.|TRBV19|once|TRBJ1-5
CASSIEVGPQHF
TGTGCCAGTAGTATCGAGGTCGGGCCCCAGCATTTT
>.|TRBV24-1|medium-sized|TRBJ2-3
CATTGNGITDTQYF
TGTGCCACCACCGGGAACGGTATCACAGATACGCAGTATTTT
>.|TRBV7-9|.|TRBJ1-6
CASSLSDNSPLHF
TGTGCCAGCAGCTTATCAGATAATTCACCCCTCCACTTT
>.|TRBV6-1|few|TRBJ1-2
CASSKMGLNYGYTF
TGTGCCAGCAGTAAGATGGGACTTAACTATGGCTACACCTTC
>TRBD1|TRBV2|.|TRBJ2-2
CASSSYLDRDGGELFF
TGTGCCAGCAGCTCTTATTTGGACAGGGATGGCGGGGAGCTGTTTTTT
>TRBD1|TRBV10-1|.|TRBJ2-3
CASSAPGQLGDTQYF
TGCGCCAGCAGCGCACCGGGACAGCTAGGAGATACGCAGTATTTT
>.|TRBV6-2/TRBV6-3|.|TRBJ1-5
CASGAVNQPQHF
TGTGCCAGCGGGGCGGTCAATCAGCCCCAGCATTTT
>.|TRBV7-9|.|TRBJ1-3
CASSLGGGSTGNTIYF
TGTGCCAGCAGCTTAGGTGGGGGATCAACTGGAAACACCATATATTTT
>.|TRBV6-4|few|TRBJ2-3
CASSEGPGGTDTQYF
TGTGCCAGCAGTGAGGGACCGGGAGGCACAGATACGCAGTATTTT
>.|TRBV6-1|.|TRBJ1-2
CASSEVGALGNYGYTF
TGTGCCAGCAGTGAAGTGGGGGCGCTTGGGAATTATGGCTACACCTTC
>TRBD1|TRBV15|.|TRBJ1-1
CATRPDRGRKGRLRWYEAFF
TGTGCCACCAGGCCCGACAGGGGGCGCAAAGGTCGATTAAGGTGGTATGAAGCTTTCTTT
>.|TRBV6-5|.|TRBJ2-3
CASSYLRNTDTQYF
TGTGCCAGCAGTTACCTGCGGAACACAGATACGCAGTATTTT
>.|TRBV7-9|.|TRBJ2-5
CASGRGSPPETQYF
TGTGCCAGCGGCCGAGGGAGTCCCCCGGAGACCCAGTACTTC
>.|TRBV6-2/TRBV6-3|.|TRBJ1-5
CASSYVGGALRPQHF
TGTGCCAGCAGTTACGTAGGGGGAGCCCTACGGCCCCAGCATTTT
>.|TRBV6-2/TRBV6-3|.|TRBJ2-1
CASREVYNEQFF
TGTGCCAGCAGAGAAGTCTACAATGAGCAGTTCTTC
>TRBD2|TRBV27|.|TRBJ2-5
CASRELTSGRQETQYF
TGTGCCAGCAGAGAGTTGACTAGCGGGCGTCAAGAGACCCAGTACTTC
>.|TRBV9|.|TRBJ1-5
CASSVGFNQPQHF
TGTGCCAGCAGCGTAGGTTTCAATCAGCCCCAGCATTTT
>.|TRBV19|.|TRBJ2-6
CASSMRAGANVLTF
TGTGCCAGTAGTATGAGGGCTGGGGCCAACGTCCTGACTTTC
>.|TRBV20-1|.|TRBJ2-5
CSALGPSQETQYF
TGCAGTGCGCTCGGGCCTAGCCAAGAGACCCAGTACTTC
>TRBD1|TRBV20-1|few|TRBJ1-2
CSAREPGQPYGYTF
TGCAGTGCTAGAGAGCCGGGACAGCCCTATGGCTACACCTTC
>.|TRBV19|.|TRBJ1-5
CASSPAAYGGNQPQHF
TGTGCCAGTAGTCCCGCAGCGTACGGTGGCAATCAGCCCCAGCATTTT
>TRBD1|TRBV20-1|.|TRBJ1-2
CSAANRGRIGGYTF
TGCAGTGCCGCAAACAGGGGGCGCATCGGTGGCTACACCTTC
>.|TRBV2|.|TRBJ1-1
CASMTGMNTEAFF
TGTGCCAGCATGACGGGAATGAACACTGAAGCTTTCTTT
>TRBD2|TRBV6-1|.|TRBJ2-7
CASSILAGDYEQYF
TGTGCCAGCAGCATACTAGCGGGAGACTACGAGCAGTACTTC
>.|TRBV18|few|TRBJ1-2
CASSPARAVNYGYTF
TGTGCCAGCTCACCAGCCAGGGCGGTAAACTATGGCTACACCTTC
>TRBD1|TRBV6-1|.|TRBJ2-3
CASRDRVGTDTQYF
TGTGCCAGCAGAGACAGGGTAGGCACAGATACGCAGTATTTT
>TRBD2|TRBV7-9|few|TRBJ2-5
CASSSQGLAIRGIRAQYF
TGTGCCAGCAGCTCTCAAGGACTAGCGATAAGGGGAATTCGGGCCCAGTACTTC
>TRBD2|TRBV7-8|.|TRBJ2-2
CASSPRWGGNTGELFF
TGTGCCAGCAGCCCCAGATGGGGGGGGAACACCGGGGAGCTGTTTTTT
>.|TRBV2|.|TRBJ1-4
CASGGEDEKLFF
TGTGCCAGTGGAGGGGAAGATGAAAAACTGTTTTTT
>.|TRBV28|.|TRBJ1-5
CASSLDSHRPQHF
TGTGCCAGCAGTTTGGACAGTCACCGGCCCCAGCATTTT
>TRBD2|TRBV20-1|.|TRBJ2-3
CSASGLAEATDTQYF
TGCAGTGCTAGCGGACTAGCGGAGGCCACAGATACGCAGTATTTT
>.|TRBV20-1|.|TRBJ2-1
CSAVRMEQFF
TGCAGTGCGGTAAGGATGGAGCAGTTCTTC
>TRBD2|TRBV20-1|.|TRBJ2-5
CSAKPQGLAKQETQYF
TGCAGTGCTAAACCCCAGGGACTAGCGAAACAAGAGACCCAGTACTTC
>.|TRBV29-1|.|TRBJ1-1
CSVARGPEAFF
TGCAGCGTTGCCCGGGGCCCTGAAGCTTTCTTT
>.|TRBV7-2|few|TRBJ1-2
CASSLVSQLPGYTF
TGTGCCAGCAGCTTAGTTTCCCAGTTACCTGGCTACACCTTC
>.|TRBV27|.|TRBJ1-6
CASRDRGGYNSPLHF
TGTGCCAGCCGCGACCGAGGGGGTTATAATTCACCCCTCCACTTT
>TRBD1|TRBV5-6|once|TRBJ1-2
CASSLVPGQSSYGYTF
TGTGCCAGCAGCTTGGTACCGGGACAGTCAAGCTATGGCTACACCTTC
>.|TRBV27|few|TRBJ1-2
CASSFSRGDYGYTF
TGTGCCAGCAGTTTCTCCCGGGGCGACTATGGCTACACCTTC
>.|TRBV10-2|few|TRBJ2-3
CARGTTGDRAAGGFIGTDTQYF
TGCGCCAGGGGGACAACGGGGGATAGGGCGGCGGGTGGGTTTATAGGCACAGATACGCAGTATTTT
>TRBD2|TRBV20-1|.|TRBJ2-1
CSARTSGAGSYNEQFF
TGCAGTGCACGGACTAGCGGGGCAGGCTCCTACAATGAGCAGTTCTTC
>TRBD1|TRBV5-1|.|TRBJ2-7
CASSPGQAISYEQYF
TGCGCCAGCAGCCCCGGACAGGCCATATCCTACGAGCAGTACTTC
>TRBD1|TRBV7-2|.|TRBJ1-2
CASHRGRNYGYTF
TGTGCCAGTCACAGGGGGAGAAACTATGGCTACACCTTC
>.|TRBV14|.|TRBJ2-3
CASSQGLVRGDTQYF
TGTGCCAGCAGCCAAGGTTTAGTTCGGGGAGATACGCAGTATTTT